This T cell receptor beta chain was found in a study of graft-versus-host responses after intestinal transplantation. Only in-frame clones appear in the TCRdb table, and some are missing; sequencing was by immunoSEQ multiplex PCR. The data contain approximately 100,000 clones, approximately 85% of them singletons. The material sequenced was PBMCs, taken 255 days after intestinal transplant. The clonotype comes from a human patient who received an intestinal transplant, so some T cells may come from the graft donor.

The CDR3 region has the DNA TGTGCCAGTACCCGACCGCCTACAGGGGAGGGATCGTACACTGAAGCTTTCTTT. It is translated as CASTRPPTGEGSYTEAFF. This chain joins TRBV19 and TRBJ1-1, with 7 bases identical to TRBD1. Losses at the gene ends were 7 bases for V and 3 bases for J; bases not matched to a gene: 20. The CDR3 totals 18 residues. Germline V gene sequence: CDR1 LNHDA, CDR2 SQIVND (reference sequence).